This paragraph reports one TCR beta chain. This entry belongs to a study of blood T cell repertoires in COVID-19. On the study more broadly: Collection of acute and convalescent COVID-19 samples took place in the United States, Italy and Spain. Sample material is recorded as cDNA or gDNA derived from T cells, B-cell-depleted T cells, or PBMCs.

Authors' data handling: Estimation of nucleated cell counts relied on the amplification of reference gene primers. Clones were read by immunoSEQ multiplex PCR, and TCRdb kept only the in-frame ones, dropping some. V and J calls and clone size are given by that table; D and trimming were obtained from the DNA. Of about 90,000 clones detected, less than 90% appear once; the ten largest clones hold 1.2%. The germline V gene has CDR1 SEHNR and CDR2 FQNEAQ (reference sequence). J was trimmed by 4 bases and V by 5 bases; bases with no gene match: 4. CDR3 size: 14 residues. What was sequenced was peripheral blood. The source is an elderly man with active or convalescent COVID-19. The chain combines TRBV7-9 with TRBJ2-5; 10 bases line up with TRBD2. CDR3 protein: CASSAGLAAETQYF. Here the CDR3 DNA reads TGTGCCAGCAGCGCAGGACTAGCGGCAGAGACCCAGTACTTC.